The 20 T cell receptor beta chains below all came from one sample that was sequenced in a study of T cells in Graves' hyperthyroidism and ophthalmopathy. Amplified regions were TCR beta CDR3 sequences from RNA transcripts. Using the HTBI primer set, a first-round RT-PCR was run on the TCR CDR3. TCRdb recomputed calls from the multiplex PCR reads with MiXCR, one row per CDR3 protein. The table lists 700,000 to 850,000 distinct CDR3 sequences, 35% of them singletons. Sequenced input: blood. These receptors came from a woman in her 40s with Graves' hyperthyroidism.

J is TRBJ2-7 and V is TRBV10-3; D unresolved. V was shortened by 5 bases and J by 5 bases, with 7 bases between the two germline ends. The CDR3 sequence is 11 residues long. Germline CDR1 and CDR2: ENHRY and SYGVKD. The CDR3 reads CAISYADEQYF. For the CDR3, the DNA is TGTGCCATCAGTTACGCGGACGAGCAGTACTTC.

This chain links TRBV29-1 with TRBJ2-2; D remains unclear. CDR3 length equals 13 residues. The V end lost 5 bases, the J end lost 1 base, and 8 bases lay between the germline ends. Germline values: CDR1 SQVTM, CDR2 ANQGSEA. CDR3 bases: TGCAGCGTTCGTCAGATGAACACCGGGGAGCTGTTTTTT. This gives the protein CSVRQMNTGELFF.

This clonotype came up many times. The J gene is TRBJ2-7, the V gene TRBV9, with TRBD2 matching over 7 bases. Germline CDR1 reads SGDLS; CDR2 reads YYNGEE. The junction had 7 bases not matched to a gene; V was cut back by 4 bases and J by 0 bases. The CDR3 has 15 amino acids. The DNA of the CDR3 is TGTGCCAGCAGCACCGCCGGGGGGAGCTCCTACGAGCAGTACTTC. Residues: CASSTAGGSSYEQYF.

This rearrangement joins TRBV10-3 to TRBJ1-1; tentative D call: TRBD1 (5 bases). This CDR3 contains 13 residues. The V gene lost 4 bases and the J gene lost 6 bases, with 12 bases spanning the gap. Germline V gives CDR1 ENHRY, CDR2 SYGVKD. In DNA form, the CDR3 reads TGTGCCATCAGTGCAGGGAATTTCGCTGAAGCTTTCTTT. Its translation is CAISAGNFAEAFF.

This clonotype was detected ten times or more. The chain employs TRBV5-1 and TRBJ1-6; 7 bases fit TRBD1. The ends lost 1 base at V and 10 bases at J; junction bases unmatched: 5. CDR1 is SGHRS and CDR2 is YFSETQ in the germline V gene. CDR3 length: 14 amino acids. CDR3 coding DNA: TGCGCCAGCAGCTTGACAGGGGTTGACTCACCCCTCCACTTT. Residues: CASSLTGVDSPLHF.

V gene TRBV7-2 combines with J gene TRBJ2-7; 9 bases are a match to TRBD2. With the DNA end fitting TRBJ2-1 better, the J assignment may be wrong. Germline V gives CDR1 SGHTA, CDR2 FQGNSA. This CDR3 has 15 amino acids. This CDR3 is CASRSPGTSHNEQFF. The DNA of the CDR3 is TGTGCCAGCAGATCCCCTGGGACTAGCCATAATGAGCAGTTCTTC.

This clonotype was observed many times. The chain employs TRBV20-1 and TRBJ2-5, with 15 bases fitting TRBD2. Trimming removed 6 bases from V and 3 bases from J; junction bases left unmatched: 2. CDR1 and CDR2 (germline): DFQATT, SNEGSKA (reference sequence). The CDR3 totals 14 residues. DNA for the CDR3: TGCAGTGCGCGGACTAGCGGGAGGGAAGAGACCCAGTACTTC. Translation: CSARTSGREETQYF.

The J gene is TRBJ1-2, the V gene TRBV4-3; D might be TRBD1 (5 bases). The CDR3 covers 14 residues. The V end lost 5 bases, the J end lost 7 bases, and 17 bases lay between the germline ends. Germline V gives CDR1 LGHNA, CDR2 YSLEER. CDR3 bases: TGCGCCAGCAGCTTTTCCGGGGCCGAGGGTGGCTACACCTTC. As protein: CASSFSGAEGGYTF.

This clonotype was seen a few times. V and J are TRBV10-2 and TRBJ1-1, with D possibly TRBD1 on 6 matching bases. Trimming cost V 3 bases and J 0 bases, with 14 bases left between them. Germline V gene data show CDR1 as WSHSY and CDR2 as SAAADI. This CDR3 has 16 residues. CDR3 in amino acids: CASSEFGGPMNTEAFF. Here the CDR3 DNA reads TGCGCCAGCAGTGAATTTGGGGGCCCTATGAACACTGAAGCTTTCTTT.

This CDR3 reads CASGPGQGIRLNTEAFF. Here the CDR3 DNA reads TGTGCCAGCGGACCGGGACAGGGTATCAGACTCAACACTGAAGCTTTCTTT. The J gene is TRBJ1-1, the V gene TRBV7-2; 9 positions agree with TRBD1. Germline assignment: CDR1 SGHTA and CDR2 FQGNSA. The V and J ends lost 8 bases and 2 bases, in that order; junction bases with no gene match: 15. The CDR3 runs to 17 residues. Based on the CDR3 plus reference TRBV7-2 and TRBJ1-1, the full variable domain is GAGVSQSPSNKVTEKGKDVELRCDPISGHTALYWYRQSLGQGLEFLIYFQGNSAPDKSGLPSDRFSAERTGGSVSTLTIQRTQQEDSAVYLCASGPGQGIRLNTEAFFGQGTRLTVV.

The sample holds many counts of this clonotype. This chain joins TRBV7-2 and TRBJ2-7; a possible D gene is TRBD1 (6 bases). Germline values: CDR1 SGHTA, CDR2 FQGNSA. CDR3 length equals 15 residues. The V and J ends lost 5 bases and 0 bases respectively, with 14 bases between them. CDR3 sequence: CASSDNGQPSYEQYF. The DNA of the CDR3 is TGTGCCAGCAGCGATAACGGACAGCCCTCCTACGAGCAGTACTTC.

The chain has TRBV27 and TRBJ2-6; the D gene is possibly TRBD2 (5 bases). Germline CDR1 and CDR2: MNHEY and SMNVEV (reference sequence). V was clipped by 5 bases and J by 3 bases, with 11 bases between them. The CDR3 sequence is 15 residues long. Written as DNA, the CDR3 is TGTGCCAGCAGTCCCCGGGGTGGTGGGGCCAACGTCCTGACTTTC. This encodes CASSPRGGGANVLTF.

This clonotype showed up many times. The chain uses TRBV7-3 and TRBJ1-1; D is possibly TRBD1 (5 bases). The CDR3 has 13 residues. Per the germline V gene, CDR1 is SGHTA and CDR2 is FQGTGA. The V and J ends lost 8 bases and 5 bases respectively, with 15 bases between them. The CDR3 protein is CASLASAGTEAFF. The CDR3 DNA reads as TGTGCCAGCCTCGCCTCGGCAGGGACTGAAGCTTTCTTT.

This clonotype appeared many times. The chain links TRBV15 to TRBJ1-4, with D perhaps matching TRBD1 (5 bases). Trimming shortened V by 4 bases and J by 8 bases, and 17 bases separated the two germline ends. The CDR3 runs to 15 residues. Per germline, CDR1 LNHNV and CDR2 YYDKDF (reference sequence). CDR3 region: CATSTSLRGEEKLFF. Written as DNA, the CDR3 is TGTGCCACCAGCACCAGTCTCCGAGGGGAAGAAAAACTGTTTTTT.

This clonotype was counted a few times. Sequence at one end of the junction differs from germline and may be a read error. The chain carries TRBV10-3 and TRBJ2-6, with D perhaps TRBD1 or TRBD2 (6 bases each). The germline gives CDR1 ENHRY, CDR2 SYGVKD. The CDR3 runs 19 residues. The CDR3 sequence: CASSSFGSLRGSGANVLTF. The CDR3 nucleotides are TGTGCCAGCAGTTCCTTCGGGAGTCTCAGGGGATCTGGGGCCAACGTCCTGACTTTC.

This clonotype was counted a few times. The chain employs TRBV28 and TRBJ2-7, with TRBD2 matching 13 bases. V shed 6 bases and J 1 base; nucleotides not matched to a gene: 9. The CDR3 runs 17 residues. The germline CDR1 and CDR2 sequences are MDHEN and SYDVKM. The DNA of the CDR3 is TGTGCCAGCAGCTCGGGACTAGCGGGGAGAGAGTCCTACGAGCAGTACTTC. It codes for CASSSGLAGRESYEQYF.

This chain connects TRBV9 to TRBJ1-1, with D maybe TRBD1 (5 bases). The V gene lost 0 bases and the J gene lost 4 bases, with 10 bases spanning the gap. CDR3 length: 14 amino acids. Per germline, CDR1 SGDLS and CDR2 YYNGEE. CDR3 sequence reads: CASSVEGKGTEAFF. CDR3 sequence (DNA): TGTGCCAGCAGCGTAGAGGGGAAGGGCACTGAAGCTTTCTTT.

On this clonotype: Its ends do not fully match the called genes, so a read error is possible. The chain joins TRBV20-1 to TRBJ2-3; D gene uncertain. This CDR3 region has 14 residues. The germline V gene has CDR1 DFQATT and CDR2 SNEGSKA (reference sequence). The DNA for the CDR3 is TGCAGTGCTAGAGATCTTGCGAGACTGGATACGCTGTATTTT. Translating gives CSARDLARLDTLYF.

In its sample, this clonotype was seen a few times. The chain carries TRBV4-1 and TRBJ1-1, with D possibly TRBD1 on 6 matching bases. The CDR3 runs to 15 residues. Trimming left V 0 bases short and J 5 bases short, with 13 bases between. Germline loops: CDR1 MGHRA, CDR2 YSYEKL. DNA for the CDR3: TGCGCCAGCAGCCAAGATCCGGGGGCCAGGACTGAAGCTTTCTTT. Translating gives CASSQDPGARTEAFF.

This clonotype was seen only a few times. The rearrangement uses TRBV4-3 and TRBJ2-6, with D unresolved. CDR3 length equals 15 residues. V dropped 5 bases and J dropped 0 bases, with 8 bases sitting between them. From germline, CDR1 is LGHNA and CDR2 YSLEER. Written as DNA, the CDR3 is TGCGCCAGCAGCACCCCAGACTCTGGGGCCAACGTCCTGACTTTC. The encoded protein is CASSTPDSGANVLTF.